This passage covers 5 T cell receptor beta chains from one sample sequenced in a study of beta chain features in type 1 diabetes. All of the isolated RNA was reverse transcribed, so expressed TCRB transcripts were sequenced. Only in-frame clones appear in the TCRdb table, and some are missing; sequencing was by immunoSEQ multiplex PCR. The table shows about 250,000 clones, with 11% to 15% occurring only once. Specimen: naive CD4+ T cells from blood. The receptors originated from a woman in her 40s in good health.

This clone was counted between two and nine times. CDR3 protein: CASSKVSVGLAGTDTQYF. CDR3 nucleotides: TGTGCCAGCAGCAAGGTGTCTGTCGGACTAGCAGGCACAGATACGCAGTATTTT. The chain carries TRBV7-2 and TRBJ2-3; 8 bases agree with TRBD2. Germline CDR1 SGHTA, CDR2 FQGNSA. Trimming removed 5 bases from V and 1 base from J; junction bases left unmatched: 14. This CDR3 spans 18 amino acids.

The chain recombines TRBV29-1 with TRBJ1-4; the D gene is possibly TRBD1 (6 bases). The CDR3 covers 14 residues. The germline gives CDR1 SQVTM, CDR2 ANQGSEA. Trimming took 7 bases from V and 5 from J, leaving 17 bases between them. The CDR3 DNA follows: TGCAGCGCCTCTACACAGGGATCCAATGAAAAACTGTTTTTT. The encoded protein is CSASTQGSNEKLFF.

This clone turned up a few times. CDR3 sequence reads: CASSLGRGAQETQYF. The CDR3 nucleotides read TGCGCCAGCAGCTTGGGACGGGGGGCCCAAGAGACCCAGTACTTC. This rearrangement joins TRBV5-1 to TRBJ2-5; the D gene is possibly TRBD2 (7 bases). The CDR3 is 15 amino acids. CDR1 SGHRS and CDR2 YFSETQ come from the germline V gene. V dropped 0 bases and J dropped 1 base, with 10 bases sitting between them.

The chain combines TRBV15 with TRBJ1-6; D ambiguous. CDR1 is LNHNV, CDR2 YYDKDF, per germline (reference sequence). Trimming took off 1 base at V and 0 bases at J, with 10 bases between the two ends. The CDR3 is 17 residues long. CDR3 residues: CATSRVSGISYNSPLHF. In DNA form, the CDR3 reads TGTGCCACCAGCAGAGTGTCGGGTATCTCCTATAATTCACCCCTCCACTTT. Variable domain in full (rest from reference TRBV15 and TRBJ1-6): DAMVIQNPRYQVTQFGKPVTLSCSQTLNHNVMYWYQQKSSQAPKLLFHYYDKDFNNEADTPDNFQSRRPNTSFCFLDIRSPGLGDTAMYLCATSRVSGISYNSPLHFGNGTRLTVT.

The genes are TRBV7-9 and TRBJ1-4, with D uncertain. This CDR3 is 14 amino acids long. Germline-derived CDR1 and CDR2 are SEHNR and FQNEAQ (reference sequence). V was clipped by 0 bases and J by 7 bases, with 9 bases between them. The DNA of the CDR3 is TGTGCCAGCAGCTTAGCGACTACTCTTGAAAAACTGTTTTTT. It specifies CASSLATTLEKLFF. The entire variable domain, with the rest obtained from reference TRBV7-9 and TRBJ1-4, is as follows: DTGVSQNPRHKITKRGQNVTFRCDPISEHNRLYWYRQTLGQGPEFLTYFQNEAQLEKSRLLSDRFSAERPKGSFSTLEIQRTEQGDSAMYLCASSLATTLEKLFFGSGTQLSVL.